This T cell receptor beta chain was sequenced in a study of T cells in Graves' hyperthyroidism and ophthalmopathy. Overall study results and limits: Most clonotypes expanded in the thyroid (above 0.001) were also present in blood.

TCR beta CDR3 sequences were amplified from RNA transcripts. The HTBI primer set served for first-round RT-PCR of the TCR CDR3. TCRdb reprocessed the multiplex PCR reads via MiXCR and lists one record per CDR3 protein. The sample has approximately 510,000 distinct CDR3 sequences; roughly 45% are singletons. Concerning this clonotype itself: What it binds is not known.

Based on clinical symptoms, serum thyroxine and TRAb, thyroid ultrasound and orbital computed tomography, diagnoses were reached. From germline, CDR1 is SGHRS and CDR2 YFSETQ. The CDR3 loop spans 15 amino acids. The V segment lost 3 bases and the J segment 4 bases; nucleotides outside the gene matches: 5. Specimen: peripheral blood or thyroid tissue (not recorded which). The chain carries TRBV5-1 and TRBJ1-4; TRBD1 agrees at 8 bases. This TCR derives from an adult woman with Graves' disease, either hyperthyroidism or ophthalmopathy (not recorded which). CDR3 DNA: TGCGCCAGCAGCTGTGGACAGGGCTTTAATGAAAAACTGTTTTTT. Translation gives CASSCGQGFNEKLFF.